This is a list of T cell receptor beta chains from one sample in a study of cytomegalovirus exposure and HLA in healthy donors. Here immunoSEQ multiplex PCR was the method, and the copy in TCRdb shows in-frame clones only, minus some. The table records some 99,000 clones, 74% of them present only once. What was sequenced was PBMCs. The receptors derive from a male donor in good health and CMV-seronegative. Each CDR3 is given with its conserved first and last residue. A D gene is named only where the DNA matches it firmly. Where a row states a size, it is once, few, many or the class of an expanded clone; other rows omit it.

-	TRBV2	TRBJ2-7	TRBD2	CASSDSGTSGSMMYEQYF	TGTGCCAGCAGTGATAGCGGGACTAGCGGGAGTATGATGTACGAGCAGTACTTC
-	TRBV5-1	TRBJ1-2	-	CASSFNSENYGYTF	TGCGCCAGCAGCTTTAATTCAGAAAACTATGGCTACACCTTC
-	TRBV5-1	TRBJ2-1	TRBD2	CASSPTGGSNYNEQFF	TGCGCCAGCAGCCCGACGGGGGGGAGTAACTACAATGAGCAGTTCTTC
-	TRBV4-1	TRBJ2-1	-	CASSQEGSSYNEQFF	TGCGCCAGCAGCCAAGAGGGGAGCTCCTACAATGAGCAGTTCTTC
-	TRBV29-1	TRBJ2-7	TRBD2	CSVGGGSSYEQYF	TGCAGCGTTGGGGGGGGGAGCTCCTACGAGCAGTACTTC
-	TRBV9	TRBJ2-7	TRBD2	CASSVLGSGRLGEQYF	TGTGCCAGCAGCGTATTGGGTAGCGGGAGGTTGGGCGAGCAGTACTTC
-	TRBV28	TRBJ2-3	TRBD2	CASSLSPSGGQDTQYF	TGTGCCAGCAGTTTATCCCCCTCGGGAGGGCAGGATACGCAGTATTTT
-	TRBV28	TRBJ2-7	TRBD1	CASSPPGTGGEQYF	TGTGCCAGCAGTCCCCCCGGGACAGGGGGCGAGCAGTACTTC
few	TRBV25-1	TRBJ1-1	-	CASSDSRRAGTEAFF	TGTGCCAGCAGTGATTCGCGCAGGGCGGGGACTGAAGCTTTCTTT
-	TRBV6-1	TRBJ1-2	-	CASSVLQGGYGYTF	TGTGCCAGCAGTGTACTACAGGGAGGGTATGGCTACACCTTC
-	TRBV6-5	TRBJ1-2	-	CASSYGRSNGYTF	TGTGCCAGCAGTTATGGGCGATCCAATGGCTACACCTTC
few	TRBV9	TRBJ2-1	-	CASSRDYEQFF	TGTGCCAGCAGTCGAGACTATGAGCAGTTCTTC
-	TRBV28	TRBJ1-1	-	CASMGRAEAFF	TGTGCCAGCATGGGGAGGGCTGAAGCTTTCTTT
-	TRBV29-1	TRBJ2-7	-	CSVGVSSYEQYF	TGCAGCGTTGGTGTCAGCTCCTACGAGCAGTACTTC
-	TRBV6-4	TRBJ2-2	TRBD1	CASSAGGAGELFF	TGTGCCAGCAGTGCAGGGGGCGCCGGGGAGCTGTTTTTT
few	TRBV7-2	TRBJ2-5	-	CASSPTVQETQYF	TGTGCCAGCAGCCCGACAGTACAAGAGACCCAGTACTTC
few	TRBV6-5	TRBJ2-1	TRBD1	CASSYSAGGEQFF	TGTGCCAGCAGTTACTCGGCAGGGGGTGAGCAGTTCTTC
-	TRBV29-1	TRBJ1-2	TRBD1	CSVTTGFLSGYTF	TGCAGCGTTACGACAGGGTTTCTCTCCGGCTACACCTTC
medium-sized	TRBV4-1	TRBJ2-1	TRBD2	CASSWTSGRYEQFF	TGCGCCAGCAGCTGGACTAGCGGGAGATACGAGCAGTTCTTC
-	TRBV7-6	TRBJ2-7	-	CASSPRQRYEQYF	TGTGCCAGCAGCCCTAGACAGAGATACGAGCAGTACTTC
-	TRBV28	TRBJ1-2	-	CASSPRQALYGYTF	TGTGCCAGCAGTCCCAGACAGGCCCTCTATGGCTACACCTTC
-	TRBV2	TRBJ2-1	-	CANFEEASNEQFF	TGTGCCAACTTCGAGGAGGCGTCCAATGAGCAGTTCTTC
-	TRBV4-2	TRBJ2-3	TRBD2	CASSQGLAGGGFTDTQYF	TGTGCCAGCAGCCAAGGACTAGCGGGAGGGGGTTTTACAGATACGCAGTATTTT
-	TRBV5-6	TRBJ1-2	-	CASSRTGTDGYTF	TGTGCCAGCAGCCGGACCGGGACTGATGGCTACACCTTC
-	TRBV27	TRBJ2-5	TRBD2	CASQRLAEETQYF	TGTGCCAGTCAGAGACTAGCGGAAGAGACCCAGTACTTC
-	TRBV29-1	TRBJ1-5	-	CSVEEESNQPQHF	TGCAGCGTTGAAGAGGAGAGCAATCAGCCCCAGCATTTT
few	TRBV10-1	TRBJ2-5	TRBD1	CASNPTTGTGEETQYF	TGCGCCAGCAACCCAACTACCGGGACAGGGGAAGAGACCCAGTACTTC
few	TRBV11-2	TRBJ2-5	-	CASSLEITGETQYF	TGTGCCAGCAGCTTAGAAATCACAGGAGAGACCCAGTACTTC
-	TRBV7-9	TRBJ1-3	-	CASRGAGRTSGNTIYF	TGTGCCAGCAGAGGGGCAGGACGAACCTCTGGAAACACCATATATTTT
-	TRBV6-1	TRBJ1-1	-	CASSAGTNTEAFF	TGTGCCAGCAGTGCCGGGACTAACACTGAAGCTTTCTTT
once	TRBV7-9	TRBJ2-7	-	CASSFGADSYEQYF	TGTGCCAGCAGCTTTGGGGCAGATTCCTACGAGCAGTACTTC
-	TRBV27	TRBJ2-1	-	CASSRNRATVYNEQFF	TGTGCCAGCAGTCGAAACAGGGCTACCGTCTACAATGAGCAGTTCTTC
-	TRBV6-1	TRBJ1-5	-	CASSGVNSNQPQHF	TGTGCCAGCAGTGGTGTTAATAGCAATCAGCCCCAGCATTTT
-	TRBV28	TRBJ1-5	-	CASSFIYSGAQPQHF	TGTGCCAGCAGTTTTATCTACTCGGGTGCTCAGCCCCAGCATTTT
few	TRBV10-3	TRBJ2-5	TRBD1	CAISGTGSGAETQYF	TGTGCCATCAGTGGGACAGGGTCGGGAGCAGAGACCCAGTACTTC
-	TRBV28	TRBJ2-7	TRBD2	CASSWVPGTSGRAVYEQYF	TGTGCCAGCAGTTGGGTCCCCGGGACTAGCGGGAGGGCCGTCTACGAGCAGTACTTC
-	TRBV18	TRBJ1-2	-	CASSSVTGSSANYGYTF	TGTGCCAGCTCATCGGTCACAGGGAGCAGCGCTAACTATGGCTACACCTTC
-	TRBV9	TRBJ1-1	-	CASSVGGETEAFF	TGTGCCAGCAGCGTAGGTGGGGAGACTGAAGCTTTCTTT
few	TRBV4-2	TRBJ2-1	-	CASSLQTRDNEQFF	TGTGCCAGCAGCCTTCAAACTAGGGACAATGAGCAGTTCTTC
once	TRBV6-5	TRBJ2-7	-	CASSYSSARVYEQYF	TGTGCCAGCAGTTACTCGTCAGCCAGGGTCTACGAGCAGTACTTC
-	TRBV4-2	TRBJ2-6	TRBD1	CASSQAGQGAAGANVLTF	TGTGCCAGCAGCCAGGCCGGACAGGGGGCAGCGGGGGCCAACGTCCTGACTTTC
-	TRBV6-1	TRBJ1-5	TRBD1	CASSEGTGGVQPQHF	TGTGCCAGCAGTGAAGGGACAGGGGGCGTTCAGCCCCAGCATTTT